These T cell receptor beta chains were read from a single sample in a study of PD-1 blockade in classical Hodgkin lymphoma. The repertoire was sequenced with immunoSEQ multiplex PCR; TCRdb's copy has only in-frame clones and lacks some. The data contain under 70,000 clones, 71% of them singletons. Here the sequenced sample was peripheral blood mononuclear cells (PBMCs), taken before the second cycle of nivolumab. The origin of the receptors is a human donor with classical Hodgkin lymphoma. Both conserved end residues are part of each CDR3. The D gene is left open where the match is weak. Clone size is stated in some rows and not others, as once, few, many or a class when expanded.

CDR3 protein: CASSFASAYNEQFF; CDR3 DNA: TGTGCCAGCAGCTTCGCTAGCGCCTACAATGAGCAGTTCTTC; J gene: TRBJ2-1; D gene: -; V gene: TRBV7-9; clone size: few
CDR3 protein: CASSPLTTGAPTNEKLFF; CDR3 DNA: TGTGCCAGTAGTCCACTAACGACAGGGGCCCCAACTAATGAAAAACTGTTTTTT; J gene: TRBJ1-4; D gene: TRBD1; V gene: TRBV19; clone size: -
CDR3 protein: CASGATGGYTF; CDR3 DNA: TGTGCCAGTGGAGCTACGGGCGGCTACACCTTC; J gene: TRBJ1-2; D gene: -; V gene: TRBV19; clone size: few
CDR3 protein: CASSFLGSNTEAFF; CDR3 DNA: TGTGCCAGCAGCTTTTTAGGGTCGAACACTGAAGCTTTCTTT; J gene: TRBJ1-1; D gene: -; V gene: TRBV7-6; clone size: -
CDR3 protein: CASSDSWVGLNYGYTF; CDR3 DNA: TGTGCCAGCAGTGATAGCTGGGTAGGGCTTAACTATGGCTACACCTTC; J gene: TRBJ1-2; D gene: -; V gene: TRBV2; clone size: -
CDR3 protein: CASSLVAAQEYGYTF; CDR3 DNA: TGTGCCAGCAGCTTGGTAGCGGCTCAAGAATATGGCTACACCTTC; J gene: TRBJ1-2; D gene: -; V gene: TRBV5-6; clone size: few
CDR3 protein: CASSETPGAGEQFF; CDR3 DNA: TGTGCCAGCAGTGAAACCCCGGGGGCTGGTGAGCAGTTCTTC; J gene: TRBJ2-1; D gene: -; V gene: TRBV2; clone size: -
CDR3 protein: CAWSVGTGERNEQYF; CDR3 DNA: TGTGCCTGGAGTGTCGGGACAGGGGAACGGAACGAGCAGTACTTC; J gene: TRBJ2-7; D gene: TRBD1; V gene: TRBV30; clone size: -
CDR3 protein: CASIKTASSGNTIYF; CDR3 DNA: TGTGCCAGCATTAAGACGGCCTCCTCTGGAAACACCATATATTTT; J gene: TRBJ1-3; D gene: -; V gene: TRBV6-1; clone size: few
CDR3 protein: CASSLGGASMDTQYF; CDR3 DNA: TGTGCCAGCAGCCTCGGAGGTGCCTCAATGGATACGCAGTATTTT; J gene: TRBJ2-3; D gene: -; V gene: TRBV11-3; clone size: -
CDR3 protein: CASSLPPSIPARTDTQYF; CDR3 DNA: TGTGCCAGCAGTTTACCCCCTTCCATTCCCGCGAGGACAGATACGCAGTATTTT; J gene: TRBJ2-3; D gene: -; V gene: TRBV2; clone size: -
CDR3 protein: CASSQDFRDRATDTQYF; CDR3 DNA: TGCGCCAGCAGCCAAGATTTCCGAGACAGGGCGACAGATACGCAGTATTTT; J gene: TRBJ2-3; D gene: TRBD1; V gene: TRBV4-1; clone size: -
CDR3 protein: CASSLSPWEAFF; CDR3 DNA: TGTGCCAGCAGCTTAAGCCCCTGGGAAGCTTTCTTT; J gene: TRBJ1-1; D gene: -; V gene: TRBV11-3; clone size: -
CDR3 protein: CASSFLGERQETQYF; CDR3 DNA: TGTGCCAGCAGTTTTTTAGGGGAACGCCAAGAGACCCAGTACTTC; J gene: TRBJ2-5; D gene: -; V gene: TRBV28; clone size: -
CDR3 protein: CASRGGRIDGYTF; CDR3 DNA: TGTGCCAGCAGGGGGGGACGGATTGATGGCTACACCTTC; J gene: TRBJ1-2; D gene: -; V gene: TRBV6-1; clone size: -
CDR3 protein: CASSLHGLAGELFF; CDR3 DNA: TGTGCCAGCAGCTTACACGGGTTGGCCGGGGAGCTGTTTTTT; J gene: TRBJ2-2; D gene: -; V gene: TRBV11-3; clone size: once
CDR3 protein: CATSRDVGLGRAGELFF; CDR3 DNA: TGTGCCACCAGCAGAGATGTGGGACTCGGTAGGGCCGGGGAGCTGTTTTTT; J gene: TRBJ2-2; D gene: -; V gene: TRBV15; clone size: -
CDR3 protein: CAWSVRGAYSNQPQHF; CDR3 DNA: TGTGCCTGGAGTGTACGGGGGGCATATAGCAATCAGCCCCAGCATTTT; J gene: TRBJ1-5; D gene: -; V gene: TRBV30; clone size: -
CDR3 protein: CASSLGQGGAEQYF; CDR3 DNA: TGTGCCAGCAGTTTGGGACAGGGGGGGGCCGAGCAGTACTTC; J gene: TRBJ2-7; D gene: TRBD1; V gene: TRBV28; clone size: few
CDR3 protein: CATHNYGYTF; CDR3 DNA: TGTGCCACCCATAACTATGGCTACACCTTC; J gene: TRBJ1-2; D gene: -; V gene: TRBV6-6; clone size: once
CDR3 protein: CASGNREYSPLHF; CDR3 DNA: TGTGCCAGCGGCAACCGGGAGTATTCACCCCTCCACTTT; J gene: TRBJ1-6; D gene: -; V gene: TRBV6-5; clone size: -
CDR3 protein: CASSFSRRGNEKLFF; CDR3 DNA: TGTGCCAGCAGCTTCTCCCGAAGGGGGAATGAAAAACTGTTTTTT; J gene: TRBJ1-4; D gene: -; V gene: TRBV7-9; clone size: -
CDR3 protein: CATIPNQPQHF; CDR3 DNA: TGTGCCACCATCCCTAATCAGCCCCAGCATTTT; J gene: TRBJ1-5; D gene: -; V gene: TRBV15; clone size: -
CDR3 protein: CAWSERLAGWETQYF; CDR3 DNA: TGTGCCTGGAGTGAACGACTAGCGGGTTGGGAGACCCAGTACTTC; J gene: TRBJ2-5; D gene: TRBD2; V gene: TRBV30; clone size: -
CDR3 protein: CAWSSWGSSGANVLTF; CDR3 DNA: TGTGCCTGGAGTTCCTGGGGGAGCTCTGGGGCCAACGTCCTGACTTTC; J gene: TRBJ2-6; D gene: -; V gene: TRBV30; clone size: -
CDR3 protein: CASSLGLGTGELFF; CDR3 DNA: TGTGCCAGCAGTTTAGGTTTGGGGACCGGGGAGCTGTTTTTT; J gene: TRBJ2-2; D gene: -; V gene: TRBV27; clone size: -
CDR3 protein: CASSYSGGVNTEAFF; CDR3 DNA: TGTGCCAGCAGTTACTCGGGGGGCGTAAACACTGAAGCTTTCTTT; J gene: TRBJ1-1; D gene: -; V gene: TRBV6-5; clone size: -
CDR3 protein: CASSIRQNTEAFF; CDR3 DNA: TGTGCCAGTAGTATTCGTCAGAACACTGAAGCTTTCTTT; J gene: TRBJ1-1; D gene: -; V gene: TRBV19; clone size: -
CDR3 protein: CASGIAGTLQETQYF; CDR3 DNA: TGTGCCAGCGGAATCGCCGGGACCTTACAAGAGACCCAGTACTTC; J gene: TRBJ2-5; D gene: -; V gene: TRBV9; clone size: -
CDR3 protein: CSATGVWNGYTF; CDR3 DNA: TGCAGTGCGACAGGGGTCTGGAATGGCTACACCTTC; J gene: TRBJ1-2; D gene: TRBD1; V gene: TRBV29-1; clone size: -
CDR3 protein: CASSLFGLAGTYQETQYF; CDR3 DNA: TGTGCCAGCAGCTTATTTGGACTAGCGGGGACCTACCAAGAGACCCAGTACTTC; J gene: TRBJ2-5; D gene: TRBD2; V gene: TRBV11-2; clone size: -
CDR3 protein: CASSTRTDEQYF; CDR3 DNA: TGTGCCAGCAGTACACGGACGGACGAGCAGTACTTC; J gene: TRBJ2-7; D gene: -; V gene: TRBV6-6; clone size: -
CDR3 protein: CASSPGQGGQPQHF; CDR3 DNA: TGTGCCAGCAGTCCAGGACAGGGGGGGCAGCCCCAGCATTTT; J gene: TRBJ1-5; D gene: TRBD1; V gene: TRBV27; clone size: -
CDR3 protein: CASSDPGTGGLGGYTF; CDR3 DNA: TGTGCCAGCAGTGACCCAGGGACAGGCGGTTTGGGTGGCTACACCTTC; J gene: TRBJ1-2; D gene: TRBD1; V gene: TRBV25-1; clone size: -
CDR3 protein: CASSFWGRTEAFF; CDR3 DNA: TGTGCCAGCAGTTTCTGGGGGCGGACTGAAGCTTTCTTT; J gene: TRBJ1-1; D gene: -; V gene: TRBV27; clone size: -
CDR3 protein: CASSVGGTGHHNEQFF; CDR3 DNA: TGTGCCAGCAGCGTAGGCGGGACAGGGCACCACAATGAGCAGTTCTTC; J gene: TRBJ2-1; D gene: TRBD1; V gene: TRBV9; clone size: -
CDR3 protein: CASGLVPMTGGKNEQFF; CDR3 DNA: TGTGCTAGTGGTTTGGTGCCGATGACAGGGGGCAAGAATGAGCAGTTCTTC; J gene: TRBJ2-1; D gene: TRBD1; V gene: TRBV12-5; clone size: -
CDR3 protein: CASSPWTGSTDTQYF; CDR3 DNA: TGTGCCAGCAGTCCCTGGACAGGGAGCACAGATACGCAGTATTTT; J gene: TRBJ2-3; D gene: TRBD1; V gene: TRBV27; clone size: -
CDR3 protein: CASSLLAAGTDTQYF; CDR3 DNA: TGTGCCAGCAGCTTGCTAGCAGCTGGCACAGATACGCAGTATTTT; J gene: TRBJ2-3; D gene: -; V gene: TRBV5-4; clone size: many
CDR3 protein: CASSPPGLAGQGTGELFF; CDR3 DNA: TGTGCCAGCTCACCGCCGGGACTAGCGGGCCAGGGGACCGGGGAGCTGTTTTTT; J gene: TRBJ2-2; D gene: TRBD2; V gene: TRBV18; clone size: once
CDR3 protein: CASSEWPANTEAFF; CDR3 DNA: TGCGCCAGCAGTGAGTGGCCGGCGAACACTGAAGCTTTCTTT; J gene: TRBJ1-1; D gene: -; V gene: TRBV10-1; clone size: -
CDR3 protein: CASSPSYGGEQYF; CDR3 DNA: TGTGCCAGCAGCCCTTCGTACGGGGGCGAGCAGTACTTC; J gene: TRBJ2-7; D gene: -; V gene: TRBV9; clone size: once
CDR3 protein: CASSLASGTDTQYF; CDR3 DNA: TGTGCCAGCAGTTTGGCCTCGGGGACAGATACGCAGTATTTT; J gene: TRBJ2-3; D gene: -; V gene: TRBV28; clone size: -
CDR3 protein: CASSETIRNYEQYF; CDR3 DNA: TGTGCCAGCAGTGAAACGATCAGGAACTACGAGCAGTACTTC; J gene: TRBJ2-7; D gene: -; V gene: TRBV2; clone size: -
CDR3 protein: CASTRSGAITKYEQYF; CDR3 DNA: TGTGCCAGCACTCGATCAGGGGCCATTACCAAATACGAGCAGTACTTC; J gene: TRBJ2-7; D gene: -; V gene: TRBV7-9; clone size: few
CDR3 protein: CASSQDTSGTEQYF; CDR3 DNA: TGTGCCAGCAGCCAAGATACTAGCGGGACCGAGCAGTACTTC; J gene: TRBJ2-7; D gene: TRBD2; V gene: TRBV4-2; clone size: -
CDR3 protein: CASSSLGTEDGYTF; CDR3 DNA: TGTGCCAGCTCGTCCTTAGGGACGGAGGATGGCTACACCTTC; J gene: TRBJ1-2; D gene: -; V gene: TRBV18; clone size: once
CDR3 protein: CASSPLRESTMKQFF; CDR3 DNA: TGTGCCAGCAGTCCTCTGCGGGAGAGTACAATGAAGCAGTTCTTC; J gene: TRBJ2-1; D gene: TRBD2; V gene: TRBV27; clone size: -
CDR3 protein: CASSQIGGAGEPQHF; CDR3 DNA: TGTGCCAGCTCCCAAATAGGGGGGGCAGGGGAGCCCCAGCATTTT; J gene: TRBJ1-5; D gene: -; V gene: TRBV27; clone size: few
CDR3 protein: CASSESWTGGEAFF; CDR3 DNA: TGTGCCAGCAGTGAATCCTGGACAGGTGGTGAAGCTTTCTTT; J gene: TRBJ1-1; D gene: TRBD1; V gene: TRBV25-1; clone size: -
CDR3 protein: CAWRGLAGTEQYF; CDR3 DNA: TGTGCCTGGAGGGGACTAGCGGGGACCGAGCAGTACTTC; J gene: TRBJ2-7; D gene: TRBD2; V gene: TRBV30; clone size: -